This passage covers 5 T cell receptor beta chains from one sample sequenced in a study of cytomegalovirus exposure and HLA in healthy donors. Vbeta (60) and Jbeta (13) primers were used in the PCR. Data came from immunoSEQ multiplex PCR; TCRdb stores just in-frame clones and leaves some out. Counted here are about 200,000 clones, approximately 78% occurring once; the ten biggest clones make up 6.5%. The sample taken for sequencing was PBMCs. Receptor source: a woman between 45 and 60 years old in good health and CMV-seropositive.

The chain is built from TRBV7-8 and TRBJ2-7, with 8 bases fitting TRBD1. The CDR3 totals 13 residues. Trimming took 7 bases from V and 3 from J; bases not matched to a gene: 5. Looked up from germline, CDR1 is SGHVS and CDR2 is FQNEAQ. The CDR3 sequence is CASTGGAGYEQYF. CDR3 nucleotides: TGTGCCAGCACAGGGGGCGCGGGCTACGAGCAGTACTTC.

The chain links TRBV5-1 to TRBJ1-1; 7 bases are shared with TRBD1. J lost 0 bases, V lost 4 bases, and 18 bases had no gene match. This CDR3 is built from 19 residues. Germline assignment: CDR1 SGHRS and CDR2 YFSETQ. CDR3 region: CASSPAIVGTEPMNTEAFF. The CDR3 nucleotides read TGCGCCAGCAGCCCGGCAATTGTCGGGACAGAGCCCATGAACACTGAAGCTTTCTTT.

This sequence joins TRBV27 and TRBJ2-7; 10 bases line up with TRBD2. Trimming took 3 bases from V and 2 from J; bases not matched to a gene: 7. In germline, CDR1 is MNHEY, CDR2 SMNVEV (reference sequence). The CDR3 loop spans 16 amino acids. This chain's CDR3 is CASSFLASGRAYEQYF. The CDR3 bases are TGTGCCAGCAGTTTCCTCGCTAGCGGGAGAGCCTACGAGCAGTACTTC.

In this sample, this clone turned up once. The V and J genes are TRBV11-3 and TRBJ2-1; 8 nucleotides align to TRBD1. The CDR3 length is 14 residues. Trimming at V came to 4 bases and at J to 9 bases, leaving 8 bases not matched to a gene. Germline loops: CDR1 SGHNT, CDR2 YENEEA. The CDR3 is CASSSLRTGSEQFF. The CDR3 DNA sequence: TGTGCCAGCAGCTCCTTAAGGACAGGGAGTGAGCAGTTCTTC. The full variable domain, rest sourced from reference TRBV11-3 and TRBJ2-1, is EAGVVQSPRYKIIEKKQPVAFWCNPISGHNTLYWYLQNLGQGPELLIRYENEEAVDDSQLPKDRFSAERLKGVDSTLKIQPAELGDSAVYLCASSSLRTGSEQFFGPGTRLTVL.

The chain is built from TRBV2 and TRBJ2-7; D is unclear. Germline CDR1 SNHLY, CDR2 FYNNEI. The CDR3 sequence is 12 residues long. Trimming left V 4 bases short and J 1 base short, with 5 bases between. CDR3 in amino acids: CASSGGSYEQYF. The CDR3 DNA follows: TGTGCCAGCAGTGGCGGATCCTACGAGCAGTACTTC.